The rows below give T cell receptor beta chains drawn from one sample of a study of T cells in Graves' hyperthyroidism and ophthalmopathy. A single record per CDR3 protein comes from TCRdb applying MiXCR to the multiplex PCR reads. The sample has fewer than 500,000 distinct CDR3 sequences; approximately 12% are singletons. The source material was blood. The source is a young man with Graves' hyperthyroidism that later progressed to Graves' ophthalmopathy. Both conserved end residues are part of each CDR3. A D gene is named only where the DNA matches it firmly. Clone size is shown for a subset of rows, as once, few, many or a class of expanded clone.

CDR3 | DNA | D | size | J | V
CSAQHDYEQYF | TGCAGTGCTCAACACGACTACGAGCAGTACTTC | - | many | TRBJ2-7 | TRBV20-1
CASSWTALNQPQHF | TGTGCCAGCAGTTGGACAGCCCTCAATCAGCCCCAGCATTTT | - | many | TRBJ1-5 | TRBV6-2/TRBV6-3
CARLLAYF | TGTGCCAGGCTCCTAGCGTACTTC | - | few | TRBJ2-7 | TRBV19
CASSWTSGSSYNEQFF | TGTGCCAGCAGCTGGACTAGCGGTAGCTCCTACAATGAGCAGTTCTTC | TRBD2 | many | TRBJ2-1 | TRBV2
CASTLNQPQHF | TGTGCCAGCACCCTAAATCAGCCCCAGCATTTT | - | - | TRBJ1-5 | TRBV7-3
CASSLDSGGAGNQPQHF | TGTGCCAGCAGCTTGGATTCCGGGGGGGCCGGCAATCAGCCCCAGCATTTT | - | few | TRBJ1-5 | TRBV5-5
CSARAGVSEQYF | TGCAGTGCTAGAGCAGGGGTGTCCGAGCAGTACTTC | - | - | TRBJ2-7 | TRBV20-1
CASRATGRLSGNTIYF | TGTGCCAGCAGGGCGACAGGTCGCCTCTCTGGAAACACCATATATTTT | - | - | TRBJ1-3 | TRBV4-2
CASSEGGGRAYNEQFF | TGTGCCAGCAGTGAAGGCGGGGGCCGTGCCTACAATGAGCAGTTCTTC | - | - | TRBJ2-1 | TRBV6-1
CSARRLAGETGELFF | TGCAGTGCTAGAAGGCTAGCGGGGGAAACCGGGGAGCTGTTTTTT | TRBD2 | few | TRBJ2-2 | TRBV20-1
CASHRTGKGYTF | TGTGCCAGCCATAGGACAGGGAAAGGCTACACCTTC | TRBD1 | - | TRBJ1-2 | TRBV9
CASIITGISGANVLTF | TGTGCCAGCATAATCACAGGGATCTCTGGGGCCAACGTCCTGACTTTC | - | - | TRBJ2-6 | TRBV11-2
CSARDQQTIYGYTF | TGCAGTGCTAGAGATCAACAGACTATTTATGGCTACACCTTC | - | - | TRBJ1-2 | TRBV20-1
CASSLPRLAGGRSTDTQYF | TGTGCCAGCAGTTTACCCCGACTAGCGGGGGGCCGGAGCACAGATACGCAGTATTTT | TRBD2 | many | TRBJ2-3 | TRBV12-3/TRBV12-4
CASSWRTGETGELFF | TGTGCCAGCAGCTGGAGGACAGGTGAAACCGGGGAGCTGTTTTTT | TRBD1 | many | TRBJ2-2 | TRBV5-5
CASRGGGRGYTF | TGTGCCAGCAGAGGAGGGGGACGCGGCTACACCTTC | - | - | TRBJ1-2 | TRBV28
CAWIPGDRVAFF | TGTGCCTGGATCCCAGGGGACAGAGTAGCTTTCTTT | TRBD1 | few | TRBJ1-1 | TRBV30
CAWSVVGTLMNTEAFF | TGTGCCTGGAGTGTAGTGGGGACCCTAATGAACACTGAAGCTTTCTTT | - | few | TRBJ1-1 | TRBV30
CASSQYFSPQNEQFF | TGCGCCAGCAGCCAGTACTTCAGTCCCCAGAATGAGCAGTTCTTC | - | - | TRBJ2-1 | TRBV4-1
CASSYRVNSPLHF | TGTGCCAGCAGTTACCGCGTCAATTCACCCCTCCACTTT | - | few | TRBJ1-6 | TRBV6-2/TRBV6-3
CSAAGSSNQPQHF | TGCAGTGCAGCAGGGTCTAGCAATCAGCCCCAGCATTTT | - | many | TRBJ1-5 | TRBV20-1
CASSQAPGSYNEQFF | TGCGCCAGCAGCCAAGCACCAGGATCCTACAATGAGCAGTTCTTC | - | - | TRBJ2-1 | TRBV4-1
CASSPRTGREEKLFF | TGTGCCAGCAGCCCCAGGACGGGCCGAGAGGAAAAACTGTTTTTT | - | many | TRBJ1-4 | TRBV7-9
CASSYSPPGTSGNTIYF | TGTGCCAGCAGTTACAGCCCACCAGGAACCTCTGGAAACACCATATATTTT | - | few | TRBJ1-3 | TRBV6-5
CSARAAHVGETQYF | TGCAGTGCTAGAGCAGCGCATGTTGGGGAGACCCAGTACTTC | - | many | TRBJ2-5 | TRBV20-1
CASSLRLGGGNEQFF | TGTGCCAGCAGCCTACGACTGGGGGGGGGCAATGAGCAGTTCTTC | TRBD2 | few | TRBJ2-1 | TRBV14
CASTQGVEAFF | TGCGCCAGCACCCAGGGTGTTGAAGCTTTCTTT | - | many | TRBJ1-1 | TRBV10-2
CASSGPRNRRSRNQPQHF | TGCGCCAGCAGCGGGCCTCGAAACAGACGAAGCCGTAATCAGCCCCAGCATTTT | - | - | TRBJ1-5 | TRBV5-1
CASSTPPFVNTEAFF | TGTGCCAGCAGCACCCCACCCTTTGTGAACACTGAAGCTTTCTTT | - | many | TRBJ1-1 | TRBV11-3
CASSPPGSLFQPQHF | TGTGCCAGCAGCCCACCTGGGAGTCTATTTCAGCCCCAGCATTTT | - | many | TRBJ1-5 | TRBV12-3/TRBV12-4
CASSVTSIREKLFF | TGTGCCAGCAGTGTTACCAGTATACGGGAAAAACTGTTTTTT | - | few | TRBJ1-4 | TRBV6-1
CASSLGVRFDGNQPQHF | TGTGCCAGCAGCTTGGGGGTCAGGTTTGATGGCAATCAGCCCCAGCATTTT | - | - | TRBJ1-5 | TRBV5-5
CSASTSGGAYEQYF | TGCAGTGCTAGTACTAGCGGGGGGGCCTACGAGCAGTACTTC | TRBD2 | many | TRBJ2-7 | TRBV20-1
CASSQARGQPQHF | TGTGCCAGCAGCCAAGCCAGGGGACAGCCCCAGCATTTT | - | many | TRBJ1-5 | TRBV14
CASSLNLKRKGQYYNSPLHF | TGCGCCAGCAGCCTAAACCTGAAGAGAAAAGGACAGTACTATAATTCACCCCTCCACTTT | - | - | TRBJ1-6 | TRBV4-1
CASSLGTVEAFF | TGTGCCAGCAGCTTAGGGACAGTTGAAGCTTTCTTT | - | many | TRBJ1-1 | TRBV7-8
CASPTYDRGRVYGYTF | TGTGCCAGCCCAACCTATGACAGGGGGCGAGTCTATGGCTACACCTTC | TRBD1 | many | TRBJ1-2 | TRBV2
CASSLPSFGQGAHNEQFF | TGTGCCAGCAGCTTACCTTCCTTTGGACAGGGGGCGCACAATGAGCAGTTCTTC | TRBD1 | many | TRBJ2-1 | TRBV7-8
CSAKRTGPQPQHF | TGCAGTGCGAAAAGGACAGGGCCCCAGCCCCAGCATTTT | TRBD1 | few | TRBJ1-5 | TRBV20-1
CASSQSGLAQETQYF | TGCGCCAGCAGCCAATCAGGACTAGCCCAAGAGACCCAGTACTTC | TRBD2 | few | TRBJ2-5 | TRBV4-1
CASSLAGSYQETQYF | TGTGCCAGCAGCTTAGCGGGAAGCTACCAAGAGACCCAGTACTTC | - | few | TRBJ2-5 | TRBV7-6
CASSFSGVYGYTF | TGTGCCAGCAGTTTTTCGGGAGTCTATGGCTACACCTTC | - | many | TRBJ1-2 | TRBV12-3/TRBV12-4
CASSWGDGRQETQYF | TGCGCCAGCAGCTGGGGGGACGGGCGCCAAGAGACCCAGTACTTC | - | few | TRBJ2-5 | TRBV5-1
CASSVDSRTYEQYF | TGTGCCAGCAGCGTAGATTCCCGCACCTACGAGCAGTACTTC | - | few | TRBJ2-7 | TRBV9
CASSLTEGPYEQYF | TGTGCCAGCAGCTTGACGGAAGGTCCCTACGAGCAGTACTTC | - | - | TRBJ2-7 | TRBV7-9
CASSFLAGTAYNEQFF | TGTGCCAGCAGCTTCCTAGCGGGGACTGCCTACAATGAGCAGTTCTTC | TRBD2 | - | TRBJ2-1 | TRBV7-2
CASSLGQGPADEQFF | TGTGCCAGCAGCTTAGGGCAGGGTCCTGCCGATGAGCAGTTCTTC | - | few | TRBJ2-1 | TRBV11-2
CASSRTYSTDTQYF | TGTGCCAGCAGTAGGACGTACAGCACAGATACGCAGTATTTT | - | - | TRBJ2-3 | TRBV6-1
CAWSVGNEQYF | TGTGCCTGGAGTGTCGGGAACGAGCAGTACTTC | - | many | TRBJ2-7 | TRBV30
CASSLGTGGWSYEQYF | TGTGCCAGCAGCTTAGGAACCGGGGGATGGTCCTACGAGCAGTACTTC | - | many | TRBJ2-7 | TRBV7-9
CASSLRQTYNEQFF | TGTGCCAGCAGTTTAAGACAGACCTACAATGAGCAGTTCTTC | - | few | TRBJ2-1 | TRBV12-3/TRBV12-4